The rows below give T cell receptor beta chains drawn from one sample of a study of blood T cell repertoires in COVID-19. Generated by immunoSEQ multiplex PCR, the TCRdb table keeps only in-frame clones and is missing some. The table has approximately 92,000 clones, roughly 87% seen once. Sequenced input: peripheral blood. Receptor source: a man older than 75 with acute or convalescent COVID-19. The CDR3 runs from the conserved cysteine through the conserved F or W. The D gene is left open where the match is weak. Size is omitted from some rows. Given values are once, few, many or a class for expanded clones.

CDR3: CASSRDRGFLYEQYF
DNA: TGCGCCAGCAGCCGCGACAGGGGCTTCCTCTACGAGCAGTACTTC
V: TRBV4-3
D: TRBD1
size: few
J: TRBJ2-7

CDR3: CASSLRWGQDYEQYF
DNA: TGCGCCAGCAGCTTGAGGTGGGGACAGGACTACGAGCAGTACTTC
V: TRBV5-1
D: TRBD1
size: .
J: TRBJ2-7

CDR3: CASSLDGSAYNEQFF
DNA: TGTGCCAGCAGCTTAGACGGGAGCGCCTACAATGAGCAGTTCTTC
V: TRBV7-9
D: .
size: .
J: TRBJ2-1

CDR3: CATSRSHRATNEKLFF
DNA: TGTGCCACCAGCAGATCCCACAGGGCGACTAATGAAAAACTGTTTTTT
V: TRBV15
D: .
size: .
J: TRBJ1-4

CDR3: CASSLGLAGTDTQYF
DNA: TGTGCCAGCAGCTTAGGACTAGCGGGAACAGATACGCAGTATTTT
V: TRBV13
D: TRBD2
size: .
J: TRBJ2-3

CDR3: CASSQGFRVGGLNIQYF
DNA: TGCGCCAGCAGCCAAGGTTTTCGCGTGGGGGGGCTGAACATTCAGTACTTC
V: TRBV4-3
D: .
size: once
J: TRBJ2-4

CDR3: CASSSTGGKYGYTF
DNA: TGTGCCAGCAGCTCAACAGGGGGCAAGTATGGCTACACCTTC
V: TRBV7-2
D: TRBD1
size: few
J: TRBJ1-2

CDR3: CASSPGASGYEQYF
DNA: TGTGCCAGCAGCCCAGGGGCGTCTGGCTACGAGCAGTACTTC
V: TRBV9
D: .
size: .
J: TRBJ2-7

CDR3: CASNSGVIFRETQYF
DNA: TGCGCCAGCAACTCAGGGGTTATTTTCCGAGAGACCCAGTACTTC
V: TRBV5-1
D: .
size: .
J: TRBJ2-5

CDR3: CASSFQLEAGIEQYF
DNA: TGTGCCAGCAGCTTCCAGCTCGAAGCGGGGATCGAGCAGTACTTC
V: TRBV5-6
D: TRBD2
size: .
J: TRBJ2-7

CDR3: CASSPGQGF
DNA: TGTGCCAGCAGCCCGGGACAGGGTTTT
V: TRBV7-9
D: TRBD1
size: .
J: TRBJ2-3

CDR3: CASSMAGRADTQYF
DNA: TGTGCCAGTAGTATGGCGGGGCGGGCAGATACGCAGTATTTT
V: TRBV19
D: .
size: .
J: TRBJ2-3

CDR3: CSAERNTEAFF
DNA: TGCAGTGCTGAGAGAAACACTGAAGCTTTCTTT
V: TRBV20-1
D: .
size: .
J: TRBJ1-1

CDR3: CASSSTGTEEKLFF
DNA: TGTGCCAGCAGTTCAACCGGGACAGAAGAAAAACTGTTTTTT
V: TRBV28
D: TRBD1
size: .
J: TRBJ1-4

CDR3: CASSQGGQETQYF
DNA: TGTGCCAGCAGCCAGGGGGGCCAAGAGACCCAGTACTTC
V: TRBV28
D: .
size: .
J: TRBJ2-5

CDR3: CASSLVSTSSTDTQYF
DNA: TGTGCCAGCAGCTTAGTTTCCACATCTAGCACAGATACGCAGTATTTT
V: TRBV7-2
D: .
size: .
J: TRBJ2-3

CDR3: CASSRDTGTAGELFF
DNA: TGCGCCAGCAGCCGGGACACCGGAACCGCCGGGGAGCTGTTTTTT
V: TRBV5-1
D: .
size: once
J: TRBJ2-2

CDR3: CASSTGQQTNYGYTF
DNA: TGTGCCAGTAGTACCGGACAGCAGACTAACTATGGCTACACCTTC
V: TRBV19
D: .
size: .
J: TRBJ1-2

CDR3: CASSLVRTGTNYGYTF
DNA: TGTGCCAGCAGCTTAGTAAGGACAGGGACTAACTATGGCTACACCTTC
V: TRBV7-2
D: TRBD1
size: .
J: TRBJ1-2

CDR3: CASSLSLLGQNSPLHF
DNA: TGCGCCAGCAGCTTATCCTTACTAGGACAGAATTCACCCCTCCACTTT
V: TRBV5-1
D: .
size: .
J: TRBJ1-6

CDR3: CASRWEGANIQYF
DNA: TGTGCCAGCAGGTGGGAGGGCGCGAACATTCAGTACTTC
V: TRBV2
D: TRBD2
size: few
J: TRBJ2-4

CDR3: CASSLKQGTQPQHF
DNA: TGTGCCAGCAGTTTAAAACAGGGGACTCAGCCCCAGCATTTT
V: TRBV27
D: TRBD1
size: .
J: TRBJ1-5

CDR3: CASSRAGQETQYF
DNA: TGTGCCAGCAGCCGAGCGGGACAAGAGACCCAGTACTTC
V: TRBV3-1/TRBV3-2
D: TRBD2
size: few
J: TRBJ2-5

CDR3: CASSPFTGSYEQYF
DNA: TGTGCCAGCAGCCCTTTCACAGGGTCCTACGAGCAGTACTTC
V: TRBV7-2
D: .
size: .
J: TRBJ2-7

CDR3: CASSPWAEDEKLFF
DNA: TGTGCCAGCTCACCTTGGGCGGAGGATGAAAAACTGTTTTTT
V: TRBV18
D: .
size: once
J: TRBJ1-4

CDR3: CASSPLNTGTEQYF
DNA: TGTGCCAGCTCACCACTTAATACGGGTACCGAGCAGTACTTC
V: TRBV18
D: .
size: .
J: TRBJ2-7

CDR3: CASSQNIGAGEITDTQYF
DNA: TGTGCCAGCAGCCAAAATATCGGGGCGGGGGAAATCACAGATACGCAGTATTTT
V: TRBV3-1/TRBV3-2
D: TRBD2
size: .
J: TRBJ2-3

CDR3: CASSSTGRPYEQYF
DNA: TGTGCCAGCAGTTCGACAGGGAGGCCCTACGAGCAGTACTTC
V: TRBV27
D: .
size: once
J: TRBJ2-7

CDR3: CASSSGGTGTGANVLTF
DNA: TGTGCCAGCAGTAGCGGCGGGACAGGGACGGGGGCCAACGTCCTGACTTTC
V: TRBV7-7
D: TRBD1
size: .
J: TRBJ2-6

CDR3: CASSSPQQAIYGYTF
DNA: TGTGCCAGCAGTTCCCCCCAGCAGGCCATCTATGGCTACACCTTC
V: TRBV6-5
D: .
size: .
J: TRBJ1-2

CDR3: CATGQGAGDTQYF
DNA: TGTGCCACCGGGCAGGGGGCTGGAGATACGCAGTATTTT
V: TRBV24-1
D: TRBD1
size: .
J: TRBJ2-3

CDR3: CASSMQGNTEAFF
DNA: TGCGCCAGCAGCATGCAGGGGAACACTGAAGCTTTCTTT
V: TRBV5-1
D: .
size: .
J: TRBJ1-1

CDR3: CASSPRLAGAWYNEQFF
DNA: TGTGCCAGCAGTCCCCGACTAGCGGGAGCTTGGTACAATGAGCAGTTCTTC
V: TRBV6-6
D: TRBD2
size: .
J: TRBJ2-1

CDR3: CASRAQGGNTEAFF
DNA: TGTGCCAGCAGGGCCCAGGGCGGGAACACTGAAGCTTTCTTT
V: TRBV28
D: .
size: .
J: TRBJ1-1

CDR3: CASSLGEETQYF
DNA: TGTGCCAGCAGCTTGGGCGAAGAGACCCAGTACTTC
V: TRBV11-2
D: .
size: .
J: TRBJ2-5

CDR3: CASSQSGQANYGYTF
DNA: TGCGCCAGCAGCCAATCAGGACAAGCTAACTATGGCTACACCTTC
V: TRBV4-3
D: .
size: .
J: TRBJ1-2

CDR3: CASSPRPSAQETQYF
DNA: TGTGCCAGCTCACCAAGGCCCAGCGCACAAGAGACCCAGTACTTC
V: TRBV18
D: .
size: .
J: TRBJ2-5

CDR3: CSASLVSQGSDGYTF
DNA: TGCAGTGCTAGTCTGGTCTCACAGGGGTCCGATGGCTACACCTTC
V: TRBV20-1
D: TRBD1
size: .
J: TRBJ1-2

CDR3: CASTLTGTLYGYTF
DNA: TGTGCCAGTACCCTGACAGGGACACTCTATGGCTACACCTTC
V: TRBV19
D: TRBD1
size: .
J: TRBJ1-2

CDR3: CASRLAGDNQPQHF
DNA: TGTGCCAGCAGGCTAGCAGGGGACAATCAGCCCCAGCATTTT
V: TRBV27
D: .
size: .
J: TRBJ1-5

CDR3: CASSQERNRGNTEAFF
DNA: TGTGCCAGCAGCCAAGAGAGGAACAGGGGGAACACTGAAGCTTTCTTT
V: TRBV14
D: TRBD1
size: .
J: TRBJ1-1

CDR3: CASRSGTSGSYEQYF
DNA: TGTGCCAGTAGATCCGGGACTAGCGGATCATACGAGCAGTACTTC
V: TRBV19
D: TRBD2
size: .
J: TRBJ2-7

CDR3: CASSPGQGGNTIYF
DNA: TGTGCCAGCTCACCAGGACAAGGTGGAAACACCATATATTTT
V: TRBV18
D: .
size: .
J: TRBJ1-3

CDR3: CASRGTGGVQPQHF
DNA: TGTGCCAGCAGGGGGACAGGGGGGGTTCAGCCCCAGCATTTT
V: TRBV27
D: TRBD1
size: .
J: TRBJ1-5

CDR3: CARTFRGEGSPLHF
DNA: TGTGCCAGAACTTTCCGAGGTGAGGGTTCACCCCTCCACTTT
V: TRBV5-3
D: .
size: .
J: TRBJ1-6

CDR3: CASSSRTSGGYEQFF
DNA: TGTGCCAGTAGTTCCCGGACTAGCGGGGGCTATGAGCAGTTCTTC
V: TRBV19
D: TRBD2
size: .
J: TRBJ2-1

CDR3: CASSLLTGLAGRRVYNEQFF
DNA: TGTGCCAGCAGTCTACTTACGGGACTAGCGGGTAGGAGGGTCTACAATGAGCAGTTCTTC
V: TRBV28
D: TRBD2
size: .
J: TRBJ2-1

CDR3: CASRVDRNNSPLHF
DNA: TGTGCCAGCAGAGTCGACAGAAATAATTCACCCCTCCACTTT
V: TRBV27
D: .
size: .
J: TRBJ1-6

CDR3: CASSLGRGQAGELFF
DNA: TGTGCCAGCAGCTTAGGGAGGGGGCAGGCCGGGGAGCTGTTTTTT
V: TRBV7-7
D: .
size: .
J: TRBJ2-2

CDR3: CASSPRQGAEGQPQHF
DNA: TGTGCCAGCTCACCTCGACAGGGGGCGGAAGGTCAGCCCCAGCATTTT
V: TRBV18
D: TRBD1
size: few
J: TRBJ1-5

CDR3: CASSRDYGYTF
DNA: TGCGCCAGCAGCCGCGACTATGGCTACACCTTC
V: TRBV5-1
D: .
size: .
J: TRBJ1-2

CDR3: CATPYASDANTGELFF
DNA: TGTGCCACCCCGTATGCTAGCGACGCGAACACCGGGGAGCTGTTTTTT
V: TRBV7-8
D: .
size: .
J: TRBJ2-2

CDR3: CASSPGSDYGYTF
DNA: TGTGCCAGCAGCCCAGGGTCAGACTATGGCTACACCTTC
V: TRBV7-9
D: .
size: few
J: TRBJ1-2

CDR3: CASSLAPMNTEAFF
DNA: TGTGCCAGCAGCTTAGCCCCAATGAACACTGAAGCTTTCTTT
V: TRBV11-2
D: .
size: .
J: TRBJ1-1

CDR3: CASSTDRVRSEAFF
DNA: TGTGCCAGCAGCACGGACAGGGTAAGGAGTGAAGCTTTCTTT
V: TRBV9
D: TRBD1
size: .
J: TRBJ1-1

CDR3: CASSDTARAGGTEAFF
DNA: TGTGCCAGCAGTGACACGGCGCGGGCAGGGGGGACTGAAGCTTTCTTT
V: TRBV6-4
D: TRBD1
size: .
J: TRBJ1-1